A single sample gave rise to the 23 T cell receptor beta chains below, sequenced in a study of CD8 T cells in Susac syndrome. The RNA input was about 0.5 to 1 ug, and it was reverse transcribed with random hexamers. TCRdb called the immunoSEQ multiplex PCR reads again in MiXCR, with one record for every CDR3 protein. The sample lists about 140,000 distinct CDR3 sequences, approximately 95% occurring once. Material for sequencing was CD8+ T cells from PBMCs. The receptors were gathered from a human donor in good health.

The CDR3 DNA is TGTGCCAGCAGGGAAAACACAAGACAAGAGACCCAGTACTTC. This sequence encodes CASRENTRQETQYF. The chain links TRBV12-3 or TRBV12-4 to TRBJ2-5, with D unclear. Trimming took 6 bases from V and 2 from J, leaving 13 bases between them. The CDR3 consists of 14 residues.

The V call is TRBV27, the J call TRBJ2-7, with TRBD2 matching over 7 bases. V lost 7 bases, J lost 7 bases, and 4 bases stayed unmatched. The germline V gene encodes CDR1 MNHEY and CDR2 SMNVEV (reference sequence). The CDR3 is made up of 11 amino acids. This CDR3 is CASTGGGEQYF. CDR3 nucleotide sequence: TGTGCCAGCACTGGCGGGGGTGAGCAGTACTTC.

The V gene is TRBV15, the J gene TRBJ2-1, with D tentatively TRBD2 (6 bases). Germline values: CDR1 LNHNV, CDR2 YYDKDF (reference sequence). The CDR3 covers 12 residues. The ends were cut back, 2 bases at V and 8 bases at J, with 7 bases in the middle. As DNA, the CDR3 is TGTGCCACCAGCAGAACTAGCTATGAGCAGTTCTTC. It encodes CATSRTSYEQFF.

The V gene is TRBV30, the J gene TRBJ2-3; no clear D gene. This CDR3 is built from 12 residues. Per the germline V gene, CDR1 is GTSNPN and CDR2 is SVGIG (reference sequence). The V gene lost 2 bases and the J gene lost 1 base, with 4 bases spanning the gap. CDR3 nucleotides: TGTGCCTGGAGTCAGGGCACAGATACGCAGTATTTT. Encoded protein: CAWSQGTDTQYF.

J is TRBJ2-1 and V is TRBV19; 9 positions agree with TRBD2. The germline V gene has CDR1 LNHDA and CDR2 SQIVND (reference sequence). After removal of 4 bases from V and 5 bases from J, the junction contained 6 bases not matched to a gene. This CDR3 has 15 residues. CDR3 sequence: CASSTGTSTNNEQFF. As DNA, the CDR3 is TGTGCCAGTAGTACCGGGACTAGCACTAACAATGAGCAGTTCTTC.

This clonotype appeared a single time. The V gene is TRBV2, the J gene TRBJ2-1; D gene ambiguous. The CDR3 extends over 12 amino acids. Trimming took 4 bases from V and 8 from J, leaving 9 bases between them. Germline values: CDR1 SNHLY, CDR2 FYNNEI. CDR3 DNA sequence: TGTGCCAGCAGTGTAATGGTCGATGAGCAGTTCTTC. Encoded protein: CASSVMVDEQFF.

The chain employs TRBV18 and TRBJ1-5; tentative D call: TRBD1 (6 bases). V was pared by 3 bases and J by 1 base, with 16 bases between. Germline CDR1 KGHSH, CDR2 LQKENI. This CDR3 is built from 17 residues. CDR3: CASSPEQGRRSNQPQHF. The CDR3 DNA is TGTGCCAGCTCACCCGAACAGGGTAGGCGCAGCAATCAGCCCCAGCATTTT.

Turning to this clonotype: One junction end disagrees with the germline gene, perhaps due to a read error. The chain couples TRBV12-3 or TRBV12-4 to TRBJ2-7; D is uncertain. The CDR3 has 10 residues. The CDR3 DNA is TGTGCCAGCAGTTTATTTGAGTTGCACTTC. Protein sequence: CASSLFELHF.

The chain links TRBV6-5 to TRBJ2-7; unclear D gene. The CDR3 covers 14 residues. Deletions cut 5 bases from V and 5 bases from J, with 16 bases between. Per germline, CDR1 MNHEY and CDR2 SVGAGI. The CDR3, as DNA: TGTGCCAGCAGTAAAAACGGTCCCGGGCACGAGCAGTACTTC. Its translation is CASSKNGPGHEQYF.

V and J are TRBV6-5 and TRBJ2-7; a possible D gene is TRBD2 (6 bases). Germline V CDR1 and CDR2: MNHEY, SVGAGI. CDR3 length equals 14 residues. V lost 6 bases, J lost 1 base, and 13 bases lay in between. The CDR3: CASRIGGESYEQYF. CDR3 nucleotides: TGTGCCAGCAGGATCGGAGGGGAATCCTACGAGCAGTACTTC.

V and J are TRBV4-3 and TRBJ2-7, with a possible D match to TRBD2 (5 bases). Trimming stripped 0 bases from V and 4 bases from J, with 13 bases between. Germline V CDR1 and CDR2: LGHNA, YSLEER. CDR3 length: 15 residues. The CDR3 here is CASSQETRGIYEQYF. In DNA, the CDR3 is TGCGCCAGCAGCCAAGAGACCCGAGGGATTTACGAGCAGTACTTC.

V and J are TRBV7-6 and TRBJ2-7; unclear D gene. The V and J ends lost 3 bases and 2 bases respectively, with 8 bases between them. Germline CDR1 reads SGHVS; CDR2 reads FNYEAQ. This CDR3 has 13 amino acids. CDR3 sequence: CASSLAPTYEQYF. CDR3 DNA: TGTGCCAGCAGCTTGGCACCCACCTACGAGCAGTACTTC.

About this clonotype: At one end the junction does not follow the germline gene, possibly because of a read error. The chain combines TRBV27 with TRBJ2-7, with 12 bases lining up with TRBD2. Germline V CDR1 and CDR2: MNHEY, SMNVEV (reference sequence). This CDR3 has 16 amino acids. CDR3 bases: TGTGCCGGCAGACTAGCGGGGGACGGTCAAATCTACGAGCAGTACTTC. Residues: CAGRLAGDGQIYEQYF.

The chain has TRBV4-3 and TRBJ2-5; D is ambiguous. Per germline, CDR1 LGHNA and CDR2 YSLEER. This CDR3 comprises 15 residues. Trimming shortened V by 0 bases and J by 2 bases, and 10 bases separated the two germline ends. Here the CDR3 reads CASSQERTAQETQYF. CDR3 DNA sequence: TGCGCCAGCAGCCAAGAACGGACGGCTCAAGAGACCCAGTACTTC.

On this clonotype itself: The junction departs from germline at one end; a sequencing error may be responsible. The chain links TRBV27 to TRBJ2-5, with D unclear. The CDR3 totals 9 residues. Germline assignment: CDR1 MNHEY and CDR2 SMNVEV (reference sequence). The CDR3, as DNA: TGTGCCAGCAAGGCAGGCTATCACTTC. Amino acids: CASKAGYHF.

The chain carries TRBV12-3 or TRBV12-4 and TRBJ2-7; 7 nucleotides align to TRBD2. J was trimmed by 5 bases and V by 6 bases; bases with no gene match: 19. The CDR3 has 17 residues. CDR3 residues: CASRAPYRGERWDEQYF. CDR3 bases: TGTGCCAGCAGGGCTCCCTACCGGGGGGAGCGATGGGACGAGCAGTACTTC.

This clonotype was observed once. The chain couples TRBV14 to TRBJ2-7; TRBD2 matches 7 bases. CDR3 length: 14 amino acids. The junction had 5 bases not matched to a gene; V was cut back by 4 bases and J by 2 bases. CDR1 is SGHDN, CDR2 FVKESK, per germline. CDR3 sequence (DNA): TGTGCCAGCAGCCTTCGTGGGACTACCTACGAGCAGTACTTC. Translated: CASSLRGTTYEQYF.

This clonotype appeared a single time. The rearrangement uses TRBV4-3 and TRBJ2-5; D unresolved. Germline assignment: CDR1 LGHNA and CDR2 YSLEER. The CDR3 is made up of 15 amino acids. The V end lost 0 bases, the J end lost 0 bases, and 8 bases lay between the germline ends. CDR3 region: CASSQDAQYQETQYF. The CDR3 coding sequence is TGCGCCAGCAGCCAAGATGCACAGTACCAAGAGACCCAGTACTTC.

The rearrangement joins TRBV14 to TRBJ1-2; 9 nucleotides align to TRBD1. The CDR3 sequence is 15 residues long. Germline V gene sequence: CDR1 SGHDN, CDR2 FVKESK. V was pared by 2 bases and J by 4 bases, with 5 bases of the junction left unmatched. The CDR3 DNA sequence: TGTGCCAGCAGCCAAAACAGGGGGCGCGTCTATGGCTACACCTTC. Translation gives CASSQNRGRVYGYTF.

V is TRBV27 and J is TRBJ2-5; perhaps TRBD2 as D (5 bases). V was clipped by 8 bases and J by 5 bases, with 15 bases between them. This CDR3 is 13 amino acids long. Germline V gene sequence: CDR1 MNHEY, CDR2 SMNVEV (reference sequence). CDR3 nucleotides: TGTGCCAGCCAGGTGACGGGGTCGGAGACCCAGTACTTC. It yields the protein CASQVTGSETQYF.

The chain carries TRBV9 and TRBJ2-3, with TRBD2 as a possible D gene (6 bases). The V end was cut by 0 bases, the J end by 4 bases, with 15 bases between. The CDR3 sequence is 16 residues long. Germline loops: CDR1 SGDLS, CDR2 YYNGEE. The CDR3 DNA follows: TGTGCCAGCAGCGTAGAACGGCGGGCGGGGCCAGATACGCAGTATTTT. It yields the protein CASSVERRAGPDTQYF. The full variable domain, with the rest looked up from reference TRBV9 and TRBJ2-3, is DSGVTQTPKHLITATGQRVTLRCSPRSGDLSVYWYQQSLDQGLQFLIQYYNGEERAKGNILERFSAQQFPDLHSELNLSSLELGDSALYFCASSVERRAGPDTQYFGPGTRLTVL.

The chain recombines TRBV27 with TRBJ2-7; D gene ambiguous. The CDR3 covers 13 residues. V gave up 0 bases and J gave up 4 bases, with 7 bases separating them. Germline V gene data show CDR1 as MNHEY and CDR2 as SMNVEV (reference sequence). The CDR3 sequence: CASSLSLKYEQYF. CDR3 DNA: TGTGCCAGCAGTTTATCCCTGAAGTACGAGCAGTACTTC.

V is TRBV29-1 and J is TRBJ2-7, with a possible D match to TRBD2 (5 bases). The CDR3 covers 12 residues. Germline CDR1 reads SQVTM; CDR2 reads ANQGSEA. Trimming took off 5 bases at V and 2 bases at J, with 10 bases between the two ends. CDR3 in DNA: TGCAGCGTTTTGTCAGCGGCCTACGAGCAGTACTTC. Its translation is CSVLSAAYEQYF.